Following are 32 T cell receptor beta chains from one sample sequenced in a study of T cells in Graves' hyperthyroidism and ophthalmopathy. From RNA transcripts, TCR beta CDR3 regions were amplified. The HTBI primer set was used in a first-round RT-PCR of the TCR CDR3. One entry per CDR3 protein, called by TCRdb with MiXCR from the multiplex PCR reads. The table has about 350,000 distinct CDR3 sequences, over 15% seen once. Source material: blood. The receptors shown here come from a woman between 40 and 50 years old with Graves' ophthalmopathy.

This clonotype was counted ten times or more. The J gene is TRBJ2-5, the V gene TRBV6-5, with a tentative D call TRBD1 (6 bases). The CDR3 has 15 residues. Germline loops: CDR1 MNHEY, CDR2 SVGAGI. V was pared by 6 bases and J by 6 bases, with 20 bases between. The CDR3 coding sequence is TGTGCCAGCAGATCGACAGGTACAACGATGAAGACCCAGTACTTC. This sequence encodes CASRSTGTTMKTQYF.

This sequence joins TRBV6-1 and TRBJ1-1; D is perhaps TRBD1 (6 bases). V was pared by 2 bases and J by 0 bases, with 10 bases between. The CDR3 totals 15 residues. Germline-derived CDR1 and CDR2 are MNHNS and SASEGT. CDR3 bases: TGTGCCAGCAGTGAACCAGGGGCCATGAACACTGAAGCTTTCTTT. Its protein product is CASSEPGAMNTEAFF.

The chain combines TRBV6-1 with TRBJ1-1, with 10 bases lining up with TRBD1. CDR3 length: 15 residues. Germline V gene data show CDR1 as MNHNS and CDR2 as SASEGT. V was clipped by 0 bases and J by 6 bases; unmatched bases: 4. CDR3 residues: CASSEAGDRGAEAFF. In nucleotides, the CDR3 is TGTGCCAGCAGTGAAGCAGGGGACAGGGGTGCTGAAGCTTTCTTT.

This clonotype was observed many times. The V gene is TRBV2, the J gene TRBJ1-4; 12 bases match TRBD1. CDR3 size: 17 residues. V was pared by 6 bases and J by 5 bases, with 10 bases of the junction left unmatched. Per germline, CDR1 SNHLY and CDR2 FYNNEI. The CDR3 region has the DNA TGTGCCAGCAGAGTCCCGGGACAGGGGGCTTACAATGAAAAACTGTTTTTT. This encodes CASRVPGQGAYNEKLFF. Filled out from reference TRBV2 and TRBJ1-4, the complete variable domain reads EPEVTQTPSHQVTQMGQEVILRCVPISNHLYFYWYRQILGQKVEFLVSFYNNEISEKSEIFDDQFSVERPDGSNFTLKIRSTKLEDSAMYFCASRVPGQGAYNEKLFFGSGTQLSVL.

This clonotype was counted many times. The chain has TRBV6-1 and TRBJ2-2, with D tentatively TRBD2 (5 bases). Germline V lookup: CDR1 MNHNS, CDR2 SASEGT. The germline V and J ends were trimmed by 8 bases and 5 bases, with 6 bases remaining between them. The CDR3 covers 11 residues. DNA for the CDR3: TGTGCCAGCGGCGGGACCGGGGAGCTGTTTTTT. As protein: CASGGTGELFF.

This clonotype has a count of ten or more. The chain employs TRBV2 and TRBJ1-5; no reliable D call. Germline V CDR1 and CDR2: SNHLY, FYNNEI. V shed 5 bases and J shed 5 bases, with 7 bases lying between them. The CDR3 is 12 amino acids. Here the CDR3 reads CASSTRDQPQHF. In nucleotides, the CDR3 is TGTGCCAGCAGTACTAGGGATCAGCCCCAGCATTTT.

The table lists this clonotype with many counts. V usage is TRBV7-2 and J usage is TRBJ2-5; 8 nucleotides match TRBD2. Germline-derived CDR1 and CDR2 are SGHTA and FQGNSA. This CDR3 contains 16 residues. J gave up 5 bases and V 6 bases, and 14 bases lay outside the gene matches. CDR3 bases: TGTGCCAGCAGTTACCTAGCGGGTTCGAGGGGGGAGACCCAGTACTTC. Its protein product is CASSYLAGSRGETQYF.

The chain's CDR3 is CASSSKGGRNTEAFF. The CDR3, as DNA: TGTGCCAGCAGTTCAAAGGGTGGTAGGAACACTGAAGCTTTCTTT. The chain has TRBV12-3 or TRBV12-4 and TRBJ1-1; D is undetermined. The CDR3 covers 15 residues. V was shortened by 4 bases and J by 1 base, with 13 bases between the two germline ends.

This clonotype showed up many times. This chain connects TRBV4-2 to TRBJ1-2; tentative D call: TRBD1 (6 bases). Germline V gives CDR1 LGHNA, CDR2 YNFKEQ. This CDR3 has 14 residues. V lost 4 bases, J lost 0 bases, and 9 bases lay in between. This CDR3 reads CASSPGHPNYGYTF. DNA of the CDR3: TGTGCCAGCAGCCCGGGACATCCTAACTATGGCTACACCTTC.

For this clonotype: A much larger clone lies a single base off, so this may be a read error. CDR3 bases: TGTGCCAGCAGTTCCTGGGACAGGGGGCAGTACGAGCAGTACTTC. Protein: CASSSWDRGQYEQYF. The rearrangement joins TRBV28 to TRBJ2-7; 12 bases match TRBD1. The CDR3 is made up of 15 amino acids. J gave up 4 bases and V 4 bases, and 5 bases lay outside the gene matches. Per germline, CDR1 MDHEN and CDR2 SYDVKM. The full variable domain, with the rest looked up from reference TRBV28 and TRBJ2-7, is DVKVTQSSRYLVKRTGEKVFLECVQDMDHENMFWYRQDPGLGLRLIYFSYDVKMKEKGDIPEGYSVSREKKERFSLILESASTNQTSMYLCASSSWDRGQYEQYFGPGTRLTVT.

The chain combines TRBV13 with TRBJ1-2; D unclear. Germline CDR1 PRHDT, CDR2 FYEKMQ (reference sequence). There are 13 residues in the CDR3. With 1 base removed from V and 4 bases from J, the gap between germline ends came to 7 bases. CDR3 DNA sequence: TGTGCCAGCAGCTTAGTACAGCTCTATGGCTACACCTTC. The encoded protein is CASSLVQLYGYTF.

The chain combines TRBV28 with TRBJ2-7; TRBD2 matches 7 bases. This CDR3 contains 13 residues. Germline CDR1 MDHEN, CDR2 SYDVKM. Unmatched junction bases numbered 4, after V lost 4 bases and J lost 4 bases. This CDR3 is CASSWGGLYEQYF. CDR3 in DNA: TGTGCCAGCAGTTGGGGGGGTCTGTACGAGCAGTACTTC. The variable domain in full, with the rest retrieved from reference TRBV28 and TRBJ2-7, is DVKVTQSSRYLVKRTGEKVFLECVQDMDHENMFWYRQDPGLGLRLIYFSYDVKMKEKGDIPEGYSVSREKKERFSLILESASTNQTSMYLCASSWGGLYEQYFGPGTRLTVT.

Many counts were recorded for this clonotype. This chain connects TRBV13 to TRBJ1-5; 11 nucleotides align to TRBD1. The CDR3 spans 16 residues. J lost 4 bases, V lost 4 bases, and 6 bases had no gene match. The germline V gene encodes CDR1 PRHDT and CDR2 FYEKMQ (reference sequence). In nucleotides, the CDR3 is TGTGCCAGCAGCTCTCGGACAGGGGGCCGAAATCAGCCCCAGCATTTT. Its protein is CASSSRTGGRNQPQHF.

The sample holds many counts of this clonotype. The CDR3 bases are TGTGCCTGGAGTCTGGCAGGGGCCTACGAGCAGTACTTC. It codes for CAWSLAGAYEQYF. This chain connects TRBV30 to TRBJ2-7; TRBD1 might be the D (6 bases). The ends were cut back, 2 bases at V and 2 bases at J, with 10 bases in the middle. Germline CDR1 reads GTSNPN; CDR2 reads SVGIG (reference sequence). The CDR3 has 13 amino acids.

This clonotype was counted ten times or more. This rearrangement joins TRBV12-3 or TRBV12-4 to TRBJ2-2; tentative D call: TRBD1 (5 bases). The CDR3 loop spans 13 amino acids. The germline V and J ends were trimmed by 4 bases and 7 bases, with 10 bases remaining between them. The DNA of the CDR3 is TGTGCCAGCAGTTCCAGGGCTAACGGGGAGCTGTTTTTT. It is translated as CASSSRANGELFF.

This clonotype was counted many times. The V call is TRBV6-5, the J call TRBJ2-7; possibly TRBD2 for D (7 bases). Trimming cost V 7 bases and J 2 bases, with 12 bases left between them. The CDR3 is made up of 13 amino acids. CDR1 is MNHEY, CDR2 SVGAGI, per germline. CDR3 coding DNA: TGTGCCAGCACGGGGGGACAAACCTACGAGCAGTACTTC. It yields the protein CASTGGQTYEQYF.

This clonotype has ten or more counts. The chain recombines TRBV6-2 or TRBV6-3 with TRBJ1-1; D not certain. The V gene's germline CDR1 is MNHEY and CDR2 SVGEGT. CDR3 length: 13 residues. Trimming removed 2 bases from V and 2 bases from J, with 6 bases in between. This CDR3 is CASSYKANTEAFF. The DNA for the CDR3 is TGTGCCAGCAGTTACAAAGCTAACACTGAAGCTTTCTTT.

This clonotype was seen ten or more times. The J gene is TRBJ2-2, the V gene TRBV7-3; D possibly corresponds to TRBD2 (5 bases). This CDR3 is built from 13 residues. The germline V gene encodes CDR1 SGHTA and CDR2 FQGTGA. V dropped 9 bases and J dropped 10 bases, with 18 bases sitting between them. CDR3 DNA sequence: TGTGCCAGTGGTAAGAGGGCAAGCGAGGAGCTGTTTTTT. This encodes CASGKRASEELFF.

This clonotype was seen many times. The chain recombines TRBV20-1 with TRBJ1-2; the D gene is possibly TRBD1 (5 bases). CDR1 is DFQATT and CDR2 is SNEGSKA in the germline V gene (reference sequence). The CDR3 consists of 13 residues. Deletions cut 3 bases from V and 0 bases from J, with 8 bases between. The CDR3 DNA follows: TGCAGTGCTAGGACAGCTGCTAACTATGGCTACACCTTC. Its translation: CSARTAANYGYTF.

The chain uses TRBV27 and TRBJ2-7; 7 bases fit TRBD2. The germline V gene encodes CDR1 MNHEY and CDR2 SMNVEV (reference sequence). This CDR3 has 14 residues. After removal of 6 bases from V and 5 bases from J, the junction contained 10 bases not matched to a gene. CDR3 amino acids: CASRSGGSWDEQYF. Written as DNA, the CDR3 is TGTGCCAGCAGGTCTGGCGGGAGTTGGGACGAGCAGTACTTC.

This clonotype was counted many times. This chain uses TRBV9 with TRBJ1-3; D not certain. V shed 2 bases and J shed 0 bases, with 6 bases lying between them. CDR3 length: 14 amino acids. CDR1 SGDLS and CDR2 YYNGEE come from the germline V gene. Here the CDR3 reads CASSVSGSGNTIYF. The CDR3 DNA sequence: TGTGCCAGCAGCGTTTCTGGCTCTGGAAACACCATATATTTT.

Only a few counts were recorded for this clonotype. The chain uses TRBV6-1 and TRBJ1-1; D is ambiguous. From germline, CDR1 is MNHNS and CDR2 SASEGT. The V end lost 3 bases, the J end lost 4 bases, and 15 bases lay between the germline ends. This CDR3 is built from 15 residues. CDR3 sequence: CASSEDGRYGTEAFF. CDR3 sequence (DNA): TGTGCCAGCAGTGAGGATGGCCGGTACGGCACTGAAGCTTTCTTT.

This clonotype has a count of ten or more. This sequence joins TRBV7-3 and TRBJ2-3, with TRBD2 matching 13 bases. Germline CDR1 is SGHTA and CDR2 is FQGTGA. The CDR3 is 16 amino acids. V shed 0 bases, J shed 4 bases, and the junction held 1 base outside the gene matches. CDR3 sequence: CASSLTGLAGSDTQYF. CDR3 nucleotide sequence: TGTGCCAGCAGCTTAACGGGACTAGCGGGATCAGATACGCAGTATTTT.

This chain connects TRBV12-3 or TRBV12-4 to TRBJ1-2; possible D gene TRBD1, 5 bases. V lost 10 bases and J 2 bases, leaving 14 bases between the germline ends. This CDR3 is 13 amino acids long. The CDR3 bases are TGTGCCACCTGGCGGGGCGGAAACTATGGCTACACCTTC. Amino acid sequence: CATWRGGNYGYTF.

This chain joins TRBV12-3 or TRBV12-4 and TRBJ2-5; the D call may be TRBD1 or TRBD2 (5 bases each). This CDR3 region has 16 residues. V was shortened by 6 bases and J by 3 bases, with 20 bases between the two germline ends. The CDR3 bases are TGTGCCAGCAGCTCCTACTTTGTGGGGACGGAAGAGACCCAGTACTTC. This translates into CASSSYFVGTEETQYF.

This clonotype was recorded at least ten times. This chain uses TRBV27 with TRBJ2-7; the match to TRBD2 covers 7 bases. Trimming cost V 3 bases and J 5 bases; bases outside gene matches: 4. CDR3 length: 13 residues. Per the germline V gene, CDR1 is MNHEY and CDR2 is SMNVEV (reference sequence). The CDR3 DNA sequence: TGTGCCAGCAGTTTTGGGGGAGGGGACGAGCAGTACTTC. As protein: CASSFGGGDEQYF.

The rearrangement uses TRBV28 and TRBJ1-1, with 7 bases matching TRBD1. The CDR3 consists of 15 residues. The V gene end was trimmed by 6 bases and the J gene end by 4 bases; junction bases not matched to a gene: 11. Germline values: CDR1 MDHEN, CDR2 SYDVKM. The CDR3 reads CASRDNPPGGTEAFF. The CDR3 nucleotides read TGTGCCAGCAGGGACAACCCCCCAGGGGGCACTGAAGCTTTCTTT.

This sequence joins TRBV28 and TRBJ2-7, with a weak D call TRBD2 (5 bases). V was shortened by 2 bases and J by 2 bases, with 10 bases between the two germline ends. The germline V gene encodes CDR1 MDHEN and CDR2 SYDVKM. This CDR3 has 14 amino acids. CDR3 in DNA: TGTGCCAGCAGTTTAGCGGGCGTCCCCTACGAGCAGTACTTC. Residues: CASSLAGVPYEQYF.

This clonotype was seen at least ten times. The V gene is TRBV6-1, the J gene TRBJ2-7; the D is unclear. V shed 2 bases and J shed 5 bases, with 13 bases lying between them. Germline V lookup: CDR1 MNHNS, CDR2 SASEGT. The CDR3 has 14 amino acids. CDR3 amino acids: CASSESHFPNEQYF. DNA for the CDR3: TGTGCCAGCAGTGAATCGCACTTCCCGAACGAGCAGTACTTC.

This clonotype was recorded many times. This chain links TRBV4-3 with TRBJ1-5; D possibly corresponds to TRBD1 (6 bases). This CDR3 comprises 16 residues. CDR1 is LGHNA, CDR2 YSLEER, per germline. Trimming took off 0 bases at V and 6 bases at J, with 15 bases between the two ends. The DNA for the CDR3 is TGCGCCAGCAGCCAAGAAGTTGGGGGGGCTGGTCAGCCCCAGCATTTT. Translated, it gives CASSQEVGGAGQPQHF.

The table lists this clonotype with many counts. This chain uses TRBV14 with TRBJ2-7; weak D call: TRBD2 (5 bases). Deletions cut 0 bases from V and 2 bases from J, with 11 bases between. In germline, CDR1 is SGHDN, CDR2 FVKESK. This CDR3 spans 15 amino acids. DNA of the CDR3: TGTGCCAGCAGCCAAGATGAGGGCCTGACCTACGAGCAGTACTTC. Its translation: CASSQDEGLTYEQYF. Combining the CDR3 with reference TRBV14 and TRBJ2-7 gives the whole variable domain EAGVTQFPSHSVIEKGQTVTLRCDPISGHDNLYWYRRVMGKEIKFLLHFVKESKQDESGMPNNRFLAERTGGTYSTLKVQPAELEDSGVYFCASSQDEGLTYEQYFGPGTRLTVT.

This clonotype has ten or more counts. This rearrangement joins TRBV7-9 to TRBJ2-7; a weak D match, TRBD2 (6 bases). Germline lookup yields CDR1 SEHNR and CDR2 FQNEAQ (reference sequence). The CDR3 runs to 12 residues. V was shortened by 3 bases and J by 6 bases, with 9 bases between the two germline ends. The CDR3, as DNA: TGTGCCAGCAGCTTGCAGGGAGGCGAGCAGTACTTC. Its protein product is CASSLQGGEQYF.